The clone carrying this T cell receptor (beta chain) was found many times. The data originate from a study of T cells in Graves' hyperthyroidism and ophthalmopathy. CDR3 size: 16 residues. V was pared by 2 bases and J by 5 bases, with 6 bases of the junction left unmatched. In germline, CDR1 is SGHVS, CDR2 FQNEAQ. Regions amplified from RNA transcripts were the TCR beta CDR3 regions. HTBI primers were employed in a first-round RT-PCR of the TCR CDR3. MiXCR was run by TCRdb on the multiplex PCR reads, yielding one entry per CDR3 protein. The table has 390,000 or so distinct CDR3 sequences, under 15% seen once. Uncontrolled infection, other autoimmune disease, pregnancy or lactation led to exclusion.

Material: blood. This clonotype was obtained from a man aged 18 to 35 with Graves' ophthalmopathy. This chain joins TRBV7-8 and TRBJ2-1, with 10 bases lining up with TRBD2. CDR3: CASSLYLAGADNEQFF. The DNA for the CDR3 is TGTGCCAGCAGCTTATACCTAGCGGGGGCGGACAATGAGCAGTTCTTC. Filled out from reference TRBV7-8 and TRBJ2-1, the complete variable domain reads GAGVSQSPRYKVAKRGQDVALRCDPISGHVSLFWYQQALGQGPEFLTYFQNEAQLDKSGLPSDRFFAERPEGSVSTLKIQRTQQEDSAVYLCASSLYLAGADNEQFFGPGTRLTVL.